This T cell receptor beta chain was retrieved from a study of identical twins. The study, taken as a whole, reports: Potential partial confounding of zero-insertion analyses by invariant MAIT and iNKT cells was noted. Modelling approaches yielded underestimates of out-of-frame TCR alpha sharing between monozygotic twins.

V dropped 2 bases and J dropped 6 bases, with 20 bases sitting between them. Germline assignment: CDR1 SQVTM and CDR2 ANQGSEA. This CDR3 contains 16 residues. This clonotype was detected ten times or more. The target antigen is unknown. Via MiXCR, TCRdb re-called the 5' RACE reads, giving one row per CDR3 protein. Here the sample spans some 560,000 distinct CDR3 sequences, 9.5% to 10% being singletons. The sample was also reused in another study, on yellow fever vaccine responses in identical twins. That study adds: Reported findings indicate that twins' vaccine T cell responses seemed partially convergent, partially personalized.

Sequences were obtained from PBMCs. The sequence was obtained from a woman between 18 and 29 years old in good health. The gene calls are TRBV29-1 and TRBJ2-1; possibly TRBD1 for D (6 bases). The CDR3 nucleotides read TGCAGCGTTGAAACGAAGGGAGTTATCAGGGGCAATGAGCAGTTCTTC. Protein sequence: CSVETKGVIRGNEQFF.